One and the same sample provided the 22 T cell receptor beta chains below, sequenced in a study of Ad26.COV2.S vaccination and SARS-CoV-2 variants. Assay used: immunoSEQ multiplex PCR; TCRdb lists only in-frame clones, some missing. The sample holds 300,000 to 450,000 clones, roughly 94% seen once. The sample consisted of peripheral blood, taken after recovery from COVID-19. The receptors come from a human donor who had recovered from COVID-19.

The rearrangement links TRBV7-8 to TRBJ1-2; 9 bases align to TRBD1. J gave up 8 bases and V 1 base, and 11 bases lay outside the gene matches. This CDR3 comprises 16 residues. CDR1 SGHVS and CDR2 FQNEAQ come from the germline V gene. CDR3 DNA: TGTGCCAGCAGCTTAGGGCTAACAGGGGGCTTAGAAGGCTACACCTTC. This gives the protein CASSLGLTGGLEGYTF.

This rearrangement joins TRBV23-1 to TRBJ2-1; possibly TRBD1 for D (7 bases). TRBV23-1 is an ORF, with its function uncertain. The CDR3 has 19 amino acids. The V end was cut by 1 base, the J end by 7 bases, with 26 bases between. CDR3 amino acids: CASSQWGPWAGGFRNEQFF. Here the CDR3 DNA reads TGCGCCAGCAGTCAATGGGGCCCTTGGGCAGGGGGGTTCCGGAATGAGCAGTTCTTC.

This chain joins TRBV5-1 and TRBJ2-5; D is unclear. Germline V lookup: CDR1 SGHRS, CDR2 YFSETQ. This CDR3 spans 17 amino acids. Trimming pared 0 bases from V and 1 base from J, leaving 16 bases between. The CDR3 coding sequence is TGCGCCAGCAGCTTGGCCCCACCACGGGTCAGCCAAGAGACCCAGTACTTC. It translates to CASSLAPPRVSQETQYF.

The V call is TRBV9, the J call TRBJ2-1, with a tentative D call TRBD2 (7 bases). Between the trimmed V and J ends, which lost 5 bases and 5 bases, there was a span of 11 bases. CDR1 is SGDLS and CDR2 is YYNGEE in the germline V gene. This CDR3 spans 13 amino acids. The CDR3 sequence: CASRGGAHNEQFF. Written as DNA, the CDR3 is TGTGCCAGCAGAGGGGGGGCTCACAATGAGCAGTTCTTC.

This clone was detected only once. The genes are TRBV12-3 or TRBV12-4 and TRBJ1-3; D unresolved. Trimming stripped 4 bases from V and 5 bases from J, with 3 bases between. The CDR3 is made up of 11 amino acids. CDR3 coding DNA: TGTGCCAGCAGTTCAAGAAACACCATATATTTT. Translation gives CASSSRNTIYF.

The chain has TRBV7-8 and TRBJ2-2; unclear D gene. V was trimmed by 1 base and J by 7 bases, leaving 13 bases between them. Germline CDR1 reads SGHVS; CDR2 reads FQNEAQ. CDR3 size: 15 residues. CDR3 in amino acids: CASSLGESISGELFF. The CDR3 DNA follows: TGTGCCAGCAGCTTAGGAGAGTCCATAAGCGGGGAGCTGTTTTTT.

This clone was detected only a few times. This sequence joins TRBV2 and TRBJ1-4, with 8 nucleotides matching TRBD1. Germline CDR1 SNHLY, CDR2 FYNNEI. This CDR3 has 15 residues. V lost 6 bases and J lost 4; bases outside the gene matches: 7. This CDR3 reads CASRENRGGNEKLFF. The CDR3 nucleotides read TGTGCCAGCAGAGAGAACAGGGGGGGTAATGAAAAACTGTTTTTT.

The CDR3 nucleotides are TGTGCCAGCAGCCCGTCTGCCGTGAGGGCCACAGATACGCAGTATTTT. It encodes CASSPSAVRATDTQYF. The chain has TRBV5-6 and TRBJ2-3; maybe TRBD2 (5 bases). CDR1 and CDR2 from the germline V gene are SGHDT and YYEEEE. This CDR3 has 16 amino acids. The V and J ends lost 4 bases and 2 bases respectively, with 17 bases between them.

V is TRBV2 and J is TRBJ1-3, with 9 bases lining up with TRBD1. The length of the CDR3 is 14 residues. The trim removed 6 bases at V and 4 bases at J, leaving 4 bases unmatched. Germline values: CDR1 SNHLY, CDR2 FYNNEI. CDR3 sequence reads: CASSPTGGGNTIYF. DNA of the CDR3: TGTGCCAGCAGCCCCACAGGGGGCGGAAACACCATATATTTT. Full variable domain (missing parts from reference TRBV2 and TRBJ1-3): EPEVTQTPSHQVTQMGQEVILRCVPISNHLYFYWYRQILGQKVEFLVSFYNNEISEKSEIFDDQFSVERPDGSNFTLKIRSTKLEDSAMYFCASSPTGGGNTIYFGEGSWLTVV.

This chain connects TRBV6-5 to TRBJ1-6; D might be TRBD1 (6 bases). V was clipped by 2 bases and J by 6 bases, with 8 bases between them. Germline CDR1 MNHEY, CDR2 SVGAGI. The CDR3 is 14 residues long. The CDR3 loop reads CASSYGGSNSPLHF. The CDR3 DNA is TGTGCCAGCAGTTACGGGGGCAGTAATTCACCCCTCCACTTT.

The rearrangement uses TRBV6-2 or TRBV6-3 and TRBJ1-2; D gene ambiguous. CDR3 length equals 13 residues. The germline V gene has CDR1 MNHEY and CDR2 SVGEGT. The V end lost 2 bases, the J end lost 6 bases, and 10 bases lay between the germline ends. The CDR3 reads CASSYGPPDGYTF. Written as DNA, the CDR3 is TGTGCCAGCAGTTACGGGCCACCAGATGGCTACACCTTC.

The J gene is TRBJ2-1, the V gene TRBV4-3; 12 bases agree with TRBD2. The V gene's germline CDR1 is LGHNA and CDR2 YSLEER. V lost 2 bases to trimming and J lost 6 bases; unmatched junction nucleotides: 5. The CDR3 totals 16 residues. The CDR3 region is CASSQTLAGGSNEQFF. For the CDR3, the DNA is TGCGCCAGCAGCCAAACCCTAGCGGGGGGGAGCAATGAGCAGTTCTTC.

CDR3 protein: CASSLEPGPSRPQHF. CDR3 nucleotide sequence: TGTGCCAGCAGCTTAGAGCCGGGACCGAGTAGGCCCCAGCATTTT. The rearrangement uses TRBV11-2 and TRBJ1-5, with a weak D call TRBD1 (5 bases). The germline V gene encodes CDR1 SGHAT and CDR2 FQNNGV. The CDR3 extends over 15 amino acids. The ends were cut back, 0 bases at V and 9 bases at J, with 15 bases in the middle.

V usage is TRBV19 and J usage is TRBJ2-1, with 8 bases identical to TRBD2. Germline V gives CDR1 LNHDA, CDR2 SQIVND (reference sequence). The trim removed 5 bases at V and 10 bases at J, leaving 7 bases unmatched. This CDR3 is built from 13 residues. The CDR3 reads CASSPMRGAEQFF. The DNA for the CDR3 is TGTGCCAGTAGTCCCATGCGGGGGGCGGAGCAGTTCTTC.

This chain connects TRBV19 to TRBJ1-5, with 8 bases identical to TRBD1. V lost 3 bases and J lost 4; bases outside the gene matches: 8. This CDR3 has 16 amino acids. Looked up from germline, CDR1 is LNHDA and CDR2 is SQIVND (reference sequence). CDR3 DNA: TGTGCCAGTAGTATTCAACGACAGGGGTCAAATCAGCCCCAGCATTTT. Its translation: CASSIQRQGSNQPQHF. Full variable domain (rest looked up from reference TRBV19 and TRBJ1-5): DGGITQSPKYLFRKEGQNVTLSCEQNLNHDAMYWYRQDPGQGLRLIYYSQIVNDFQKGDIAEGYSVSREKKESFPLTVTSAQKNPTAFYLCASSIQRQGSNQPQHFGDGTRLSIL.

This clone was counted a single time. This chain uses TRBV19 with TRBJ1-5; D is possibly TRBD1 (5 bases). Germline V gene sequence: CDR1 LNHDA, CDR2 SQIVND (reference sequence). The V end lost 3 bases, the J end lost 6 bases, and 15 bases lay between the germline ends. The CDR3 is made up of 15 amino acids. This CDR3 reads CASSISGQHGQPQHF. The CDR3 DNA follows: TGTGCCAGTAGTATTTCGGGGCAACACGGTCAGCCCCAGCATTTT.

The rearrangement links TRBV5-1 to TRBJ2-7, with a weak D call TRBD1 (6 bases). From germline, CDR1 is SGHRS and CDR2 YFSETQ. The V and J ends lost 8 bases and 3 bases respectively, with 18 bases between them. CDR3 length equals 14 residues. The CDR3 loop is CASTPDQGFYEQYF. For the CDR3, the DNA is TGCGCCAGTACCCCGGATCAGGGGTTCTACGAGCAGTACTTC.

This chain uses TRBV5-4 with TRBJ2-1; no definite D call. Trimming cost V 6 bases and J 5 bases, with 21 bases left between them. There are 16 residues in the CDR3. CDR1 SGHNT and CDR2 YYREEE come from the germline V gene (reference sequence). DNA for the CDR3: TGTGCCAGCACCCTTGATTCCGGAGCAGTGAACAATGAGCAGTTCTTC. This encodes CASTLDSGAVNNEQFF.

The chain couples TRBV9 to TRBJ2-6; 7 bases match TRBD1. This CDR3 comprises 18 residues. Looked up from germline, CDR1 is SGDLS and CDR2 is YYNGEE. Trimming cost V 4 bases and J 4 bases; bases outside gene matches: 14. Here the CDR3 DNA reads TGTGCCAGCAGCCTAACCCCCCCTAGGGGGCAAGGGGCCAACGTCCTGACTTTC. Residues: CASSLTPPRGQGANVLTF.

The rearrangement uses TRBV5-8 and TRBJ1-5; D ambiguous. The CDR3 covers 16 residues. Germline-derived CDR1 and CDR2 are SGHTS and YDEGEE. Trimming took off 0 bases at V and 7 bases at J, with 17 bases between the two ends. CDR3 amino acids: CASSLAGGKREQPQHF. The CDR3 DNA is TGTGCCAGCAGCTTGGCCGGTGGAAAAAGGGAACAGCCCCAGCATTTT.

This chain joins TRBV5-1 and TRBJ2-3, with TRBD1 as a possible D gene (5 bases). The CDR3 consists of 15 residues. V shed 1 base and J shed 6 bases, with 15 bases lying between them. Germline V gives CDR1 SGHRS, CDR2 YFSETQ. The CDR3 protein is CASSLLWTWSDTQYF. CDR3 bases: TGCGCCAGCAGCTTGCTCTGGACATGGTCGGATACGCAGTATTTT.

The V call is TRBV14, the J call TRBJ2-1, with 7 bases identical to TRBD2. Germline loops: CDR1 SGHDN, CDR2 FVKESK. Trimming took 4 bases from V and 0 from J; bases not matched to a gene: 6. The CDR3 runs to 16 residues. CDR3 in amino acids: CASSLILAGSYNEQFF. CDR3 nucleotide sequence: TGTGCCAGCAGCCTGATTTTAGCGGGCTCCTACAATGAGCAGTTCTTC.